One and the same sample provided the 3 T cell receptor beta chains below, sequenced in a study of cytomegalovirus exposure and HLA in healthy donors. It was with 60 Vbeta and 13 Jbeta primers that the PCR ran. Only in-frame clones appear in the TCRdb table, and some are missing; sequencing was by immunoSEQ multiplex PCR. The data contain 140,000 or so clones, less than 90% of them singletons. Sequenced input: PBMCs. The receptors here all came from a boy younger than 10 in good health and CMV-seronegative.

The V gene is TRBV27, the J gene TRBJ2-2, with unresolved D. Trimming shortened V by 3 bases and J by 0 bases, and 2 bases separated the two germline ends. This CDR3 is built from 13 residues. Germline loops: CDR1 MNHEY, CDR2 SMNVEV (reference sequence). The CDR3 DNA reads TGTGCCAGCAGTTTCACGAACACCGGGGAGCTGTTTTTT. It is translated as CASSFTNTGELFF.

In the case of this clone: At one end the junction does not follow the germline gene, possibly because of a read error. CDR3 protein: CSSKLRATGVINQPQHF. CDR3 coding DNA: TGTTCCAGCAAACTACGGGCGACAGGGGTAATCAATCAGCCCCAGCATTTT. The rearrangement links TRBV7-9 to TRBJ1-5, with 8 nucleotides matching TRBD1. CDR1 and CDR2 from the germline V gene are SEHNR and FQNEAQ (reference sequence). The CDR3 is made up of 17 amino acids.

This sequence joins TRBV5-5 and TRBJ1-1; tentatively, D is TRBD1 (5 bases). Trimming stripped 7 bases from V and 8 bases from J, with 15 bases between. In germline, CDR1 is SGHKS, CDR2 YYEKEE (reference sequence). This CDR3 spans 12 amino acids. In DNA form, the CDR3 reads TGTGCCAGCGGAAAAAGGGGAACCGAAGCTTTCTTT. Its translation is CASGKRGTEAFF.